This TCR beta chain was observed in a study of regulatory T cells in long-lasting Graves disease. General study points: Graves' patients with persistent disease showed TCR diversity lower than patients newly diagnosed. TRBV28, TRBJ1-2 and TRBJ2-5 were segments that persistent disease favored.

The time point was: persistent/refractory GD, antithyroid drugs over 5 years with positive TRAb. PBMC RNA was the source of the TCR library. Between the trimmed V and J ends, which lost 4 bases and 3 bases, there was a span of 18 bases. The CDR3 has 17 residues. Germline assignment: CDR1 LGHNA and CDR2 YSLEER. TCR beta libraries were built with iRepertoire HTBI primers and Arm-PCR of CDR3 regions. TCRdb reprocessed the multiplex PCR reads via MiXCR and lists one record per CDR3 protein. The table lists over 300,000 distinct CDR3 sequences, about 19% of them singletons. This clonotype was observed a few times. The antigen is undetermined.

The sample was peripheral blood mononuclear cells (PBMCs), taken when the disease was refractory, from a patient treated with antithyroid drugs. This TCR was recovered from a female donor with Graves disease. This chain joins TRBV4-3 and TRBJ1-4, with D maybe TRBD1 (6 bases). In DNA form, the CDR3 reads TGCGCCAGCAGCCCCGAGATAGGGGGTTTGGCTAATGAAAAACTGTTTTTT. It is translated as CASSPEIGGLANEKLFF.